This T cell receptor beta chain was sequenced during a study of blood T cell repertoires in COVID-19. Study context: From T cells, B-cell-depleted T cells, or PBMCs came the material, which was cDNA or gDNA.

This CDR3 region has 15 residues. V was shortened by 1 base and J by 6 bases, with 16 bases between the two germline ends. Germline V gives CDR1 SGHRS, CDR2 YFSETQ. Data came from immunoSEQ multiplex PCR; TCRdb stores just in-frame clones and leaves some out. The profile shows around 80,000 clones, more than 75% of them singletons. The origin of this receptor is an elderly woman with active or convalescent COVID-19. The sequenced sample consisted of peripheral blood. This chain connects TRBV5-1 to TRBJ1-1; possible D gene TRBD1, 5 bases. The CDR3 DNA reads TGCGCCAGCAGCTTGTTGCAGGGTGGTCGCCCTGAAGCTTTCTTT. This translates into CASSLLQGGRPEAFF.